Listed below are T cell receptor beta chains from one sample, sequenced in a study of T cells after somatic rescue of genetic block. The assay was immunoSEQ multiplex PCR, and TCRdb's table has in-frame clones only and misses some. The sample records under 150,000 clones, about nine tenths being singletons. The sample taken for sequencing was peripheral blood mononuclear cells (PBMCs). These receptor sequences come from a woman aged 18-29 years. CDR3s include the opening cysteine and the closing phenylalanine or tryptophan. The order of the fields is D gene, V gene, J gene, CDR3 DNA, CDR3 protein. A D gene is named only where the DNA matches it firmly.

.	TRBV4-2	TRBJ1-3	TGTGCCAGCAGCCAAGATTCGGGAGACTCTGGAAACACCATATATTTT	CASSQDSGDSGNTIYF
.	TRBV5-1	TRBJ1-1	TGCGCCAGCAGCTTGGCCTCAGGGCCCACTGAAGCTTTCTTT	CASSLASGPTEAFF
.	TRBV7-9	TRBJ1-5	TGTGCCAGCAGCTCCGGGCTACGGAATCAGCCCCAGCATTTT	CASSSGLRNQPQHF
.	TRBV19	TRBJ1-3	TGTGCCAGTATGGAGCGGGCTGGAAACACCATATATTTT	CASMERAGNTIYF
.	TRBV19	TRBJ2-2	TGTGCCAGTAGCCACGGGGGGCTTAACACCGGGGAGCTGTTTTTT	CASSHGGLNTGELFF
.	TRBV7-9	TRBJ1-5	TGTGCCAGCAGCTTGGGAGGTAGAAATCAGCCCCAGCATTTT	CASSLGGRNQPQHF
.	TRBV5-1	TRBJ2-1	TGCGCCAGATCCGGGACCGGTGAGCAGTTCTTC	CARSGTGEQFF
.	TRBV5-4	TRBJ2-3	TGTGCCAGCAGCTTGAAGAAGCGCACAGATACGCAGTATTTT	CASSLKKRTDTQYF
TRBD1	TRBV27	TRBJ1-2	TGTGCCAGCAGTTTGAGGGGGCTCTATGGCTACACCTTC	CASSLRGLYGYTF
.	TRBV19	TRBJ2-7	TGTGCCAGTAGTCCACTAACGAGGAGTCACGAGCAGTACTTC	CASSPLTRSHEQYF
.	TRBV10-3	TRBJ2-2	TGTGCCGTCCGGTGGGGATACGGGGACACCGGGGAGCTGTTTTTT	CAVRWGYGDTGELFF
TRBD2	TRBV7-9	TRBJ2-1	TGTGCCAGCAGCGATTATTCCGTTAGCGGGGGGATATACAATGAGCAGTTCTTC	CASSDYSVSGGIYNEQFF
TRBD2	TRBV5-4	TRBJ2-1	TGTGCCAGCAGCTCAGGGACTACCTTATACAATGAGCAGTTCTTC	CASSSGTTLYNEQFF